Following are 11 T cell receptor beta chains from one sample sequenced in a study of cytotoxic CD8 clonotypes in ibrutinib-treated CLL. Clones were sequenced by immunoSEQ multiplex PCR, and TCRdb holds only the in-frame ones, with some missing. Here the sample spans 140,000 or so clones, about four fifths being singletons. The sequencing here drew on PBMCs, taken after 12 months of ibrutinib treatment. These receptors were obtained from a human donor with chronic lymphocytic leukemia.

The chain couples TRBV15 to TRBJ2-3; 9 nucleotides match TRBD2. The CDR3 contains 14 residues. Germline-derived CDR1 and CDR2 are LNHNV and YYDKDF (reference sequence). The V segment lost 5 bases and the J segment 7 bases; nucleotides outside the gene matches: 7. The CDR3 reads CATSRAGGPNTQYF. The CDR3 nucleotides read TGTGCCACCAGCCGGGCGGGAGGGCCGAATACGCAGTATTTT.

This sequence joins TRBV19 and TRBJ2-3, with 7 positions matching TRBD2. Germline values: CDR1 LNHDA, CDR2 SQIVND (reference sequence). The J segment lost 1 base and the V segment lost 4 bases, leaving 17 bases of the junction unmatched. CDR3 size: 19 residues. Here the CDR3 DNA reads TGTGCCAGTAGTAAGTCCCTCGGCGGGAGTAAAATAGGCACAGATACGCAGTATTTT. Protein: CASSKSLGGSKIGTDTQYF.

The rearrangement uses TRBV18 and TRBJ2-1, with TRBD2 matching 7 bases. CDR3 size: 14 residues. With V trimmed by 6 bases and J by 7 bases, 9 bases remained unmatched. The germline V gene encodes CDR1 KGHSH and CDR2 LQKENI. Here the CDR3 DNA reads TGTGCCAGCTCGTCCCTAGCGGACTTGAATGAGCAGTTCTTC. Protein: CASSSLADLNEQFF.

The gene calls are TRBV30 and TRBJ1-5, with 7 bases identical to TRBD1. V was pared by 5 bases and J by 2 bases, with 0 bases of the junction left unmatched. Germline V gives CDR1 GTSNPN, CDR2 SVGIG (reference sequence). This CDR3 has 12 amino acids. CDR3 DNA sequence: TGTGCCTGGGGACAGGGCAATCAGCCCCAGCATTTT. It encodes CAWGQGNQPQHF.

This rearrangement joins TRBV4-1 to TRBJ1-1; no clear D gene. The V end was cut by 3 bases, the J end by 0 bases, with 17 bases between. Looked up from germline, CDR1 is MGHRA and CDR2 is YSYEKL. The CDR3 is 17 amino acids. The DNA for the CDR3 is TGCGCCAGCAGCCAGTTTATGGGTACCCGATTGAACACTGAAGCTTTCTTT. This codes for CASSQFMGTRLNTEAFF.

The chain has TRBV5-1 and TRBJ1-5, with D perhaps TRBD1 (6 bases). CDR3 length: 15 residues. Trimming stripped 4 bases from V and 4 bases from J, with 15 bases between. The germline gives CDR1 SGHRS, CDR2 YFSETQ. CDR3 DNA sequence: TGCGCCAGCAGCCCACTGGGACAATTTAATCAGCCCCAGCATTTT. Protein sequence: CASSPLGQFNQPQHF.

The chain combines TRBV5-1 with TRBJ2-5, with D hard to call. The CDR3 runs to 14 residues. V lost 2 bases and J lost 5, with 13 bases in between. Germline CDR1 reads SGHRS; CDR2 reads YFSETQ. As DNA, the CDR3 is TGCGCCAGCAGCTTCGCGACCCGGTGGGAGACCCAGTACTTC. Its translation is CASSFATRWETQYF.

The CDR3 loop reads CASSSVSATGYNEQFF. The CDR3 nucleotides read TGCGCCAGCAGCTCGGTTTCGGCGACGGGGTACAATGAGCAGTTCTTC. The chain recombines TRBV5-1 with TRBJ2-1, with D possibly TRBD2 on 5 matching bases. V was shortened by 3 bases and J by 4 bases, with 17 bases between the two germline ends. CDR3 length: 16 amino acids. Germline assignment: CDR1 SGHRS and CDR2 YFSETQ. The full variable domain, completed using reference TRBV5-1 and TRBJ2-1, is KAGVTQTPRYLIKTRGQQVTLSCSPISGHRSVSWYQQTPGQGLQFLFEYFSETQRNKGNFPGRFSGRQFSNSRSEMNVSTLELGDSALYLCASSSVSATGYNEQFFGPGTRLTVL.

The rearrangement links TRBV6-5 to TRBJ1-2; D is possibly TRBD1 (5 bases). This CDR3 spans 14 amino acids. V dropped 0 bases and J dropped 1 base, with 6 bases sitting between them. Germline-derived CDR1 and CDR2 are MNHEY and SVGAGI. As DNA, the CDR3 is TGTGCCAGCAGTTACTCGACAGTTAACTATGGCTACACCTTC. Protein: CASSYSTVNYGYTF.

The V call is TRBV18, the J call TRBJ1-3; 8 bases match TRBD1. The V gene end was trimmed by 3 bases and the J gene end by 2 bases; junction bases not matched to a gene: 3. This CDR3 is built from 15 residues. Germline lookup yields CDR1 KGHSH and CDR2 LQKENI. CDR3 DNA: TGTGCCAGCTCACCCCGGACAGGGCCTGGAAACACCATATATTTT. The encoded protein is CASSPRTGPGNTIYF.

As DNA, the CDR3 is TGTGCCAGCAGCTTAGGACAGACTCAAGAGACCCAGTACTTC. Protein product: CASSLGQTQETQYF. The chain couples TRBV11-3 to TRBJ2-5; weak D call: TRBD1 (5 bases). The V end lost 1 base, the J end lost 2 bases, and 8 bases lay between the germline ends. The CDR3 is 14 amino acids. Germline CDR1 SGHNT, CDR2 YENEEA.